A selection of T cell receptor beta chains follows, all from one sample in a study of T-cell memory formation after mild COVID-19. MiXCR was run by TCRdb on the 5' RACE reads, yielding one entry per CDR3 protein. The sample consists of approximately 100,000 distinct CDR3 sequences, 15% to 20% of them appearing once. Sequencing used PBMCs or a T cell subset sorted from them (not recorded which). The receptors were gathered from an adult woman who had mild COVID-19 (a few samples of this study predate the infection). Cell type and time point are not known. Each CDR3 is given with its conserved first and last residue. D genes are given only for firm matches.

j_call	v_call	d_call	cdr3_aa
TRBJ2-5	TRBV5-5	.	CASSLLWRMETQYF
TRBJ2-1	TRBV24-1	TRBD2	CATSDRPRTSGRANEQFF
TRBJ2-7	TRBV5-1	TRBD2	CASSLVGLAGGSSYEQYF
TRBJ1-2	TRBV7-9	.	CASSDPRGFGYTF
TRBJ2-1	TRBV6-6	TRBD2	CASSYSTSGSNEQFF
TRBJ2-7	TRBV29-1	TRBD2	CSAVREGVPYEQYF
TRBJ2-7	TRBV20-1	TRBD1	CSASERTGGSYEQYF
TRBJ2-1	TRBV2	TRBD2	CASGGAYNEQFF
TRBJ2-1	TRBV14	.	CASSQDLGSEQFF
TRBJ2-1	TRBV24-1	TRBD2	CATSDTWVGSGGRYNEQFF
TRBJ2-1	TRBV7-6	.	CASSPDRSRGNEQFF
TRBJ2-7	TRBV5-1	.	CASSLGDTATYEQYF
TRBJ1-1	TRBV29-1	.	CSVVRNTEAFF
TRBJ2-1	TRBV7-3	.	CASSLKGGTSSYNEQFF
TRBJ1-2	TRBV10-3	TRBD1	CAISELMTGRGYTF
TRBJ2-7	TRBV30	TRBD1	CAWRPGQAGSYEQYF
TRBJ2-7	TRBV4-2	TRBD1	CASSQPDRGLYEQYF
TRBJ2-7	TRBV9	TRBD1	CASSVTGAYEQYF
TRBJ2-3	TRBV6-2/TRBV6-3	TRBD2	CAGSLAGGTDTQYF
TRBJ1-2	TRBV29-1	.	CSDDQMGGAYGYTF
TRBJ1-1	TRBV9	TRBD1	CASSTPDRGLTEAFF
TRBJ1-2	TRBV20-1	TRBD1	CSARDWGQGVSGYTF
TRBJ1-1	TRBV29-1	.	CSVERREVEAFF
TRBJ2-1	TRBV20-1	TRBD1	CSAGDRETYNEQFF